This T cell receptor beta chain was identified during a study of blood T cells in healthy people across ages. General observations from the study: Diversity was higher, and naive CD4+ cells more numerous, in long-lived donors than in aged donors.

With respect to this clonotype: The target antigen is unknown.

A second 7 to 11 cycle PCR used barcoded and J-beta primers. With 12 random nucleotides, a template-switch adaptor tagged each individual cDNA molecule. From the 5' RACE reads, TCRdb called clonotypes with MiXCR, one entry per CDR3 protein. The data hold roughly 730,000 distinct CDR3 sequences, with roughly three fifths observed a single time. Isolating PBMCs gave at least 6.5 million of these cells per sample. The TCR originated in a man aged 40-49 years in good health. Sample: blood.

The CDR3 loop reads CASSQRLRQGRTDTQYF. The CDR3 DNA sequence: TGTGCCAGCAGCCAACGACTGCGACAGGGGAGGACAGATACGCAGTATTTT. The chain couples TRBV4-2 to TRBJ2-3; 8 nucleotides match TRBD1. V gave up 2 bases and J gave up 3 bases; unmatched junction bases: 10. This CDR3 contains 17 residues. CDR1 is LGHNA and CDR2 is YNFKEQ in the germline V gene.